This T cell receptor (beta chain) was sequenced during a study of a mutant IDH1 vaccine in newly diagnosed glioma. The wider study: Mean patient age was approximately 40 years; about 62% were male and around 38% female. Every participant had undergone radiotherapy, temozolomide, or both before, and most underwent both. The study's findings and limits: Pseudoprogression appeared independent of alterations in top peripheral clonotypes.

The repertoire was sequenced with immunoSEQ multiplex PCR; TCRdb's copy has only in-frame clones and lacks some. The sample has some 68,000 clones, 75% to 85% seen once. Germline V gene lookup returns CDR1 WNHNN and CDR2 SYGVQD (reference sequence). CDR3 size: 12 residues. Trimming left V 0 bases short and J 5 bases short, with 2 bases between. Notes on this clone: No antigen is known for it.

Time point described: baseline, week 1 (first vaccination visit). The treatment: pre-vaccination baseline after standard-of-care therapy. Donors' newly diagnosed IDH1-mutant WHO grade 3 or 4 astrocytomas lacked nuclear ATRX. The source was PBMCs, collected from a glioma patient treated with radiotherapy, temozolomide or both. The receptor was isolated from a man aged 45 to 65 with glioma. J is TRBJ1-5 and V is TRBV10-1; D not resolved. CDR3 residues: CASSESYQPQHF. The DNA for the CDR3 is TGCGCCAGCAGTGAGTCGTATCAGCCCCAGCATTTT.